The 16 T cell receptor beta chains listed next were all sequenced from one sample in a study of CDR3 diversity in severe acne. TCRdb reprocessed the PCR reads via MiXCR and lists one record per CDR3 protein. Of around 85,000 distinct CDR3 sequences in the sample, around 50% were seen once. The sequencing sample was made of blood. The source is a male donor with severe acne vulgaris.

This chain uses TRBV5-6 with TRBJ1-4, with a weak D call TRBD1 (5 bases). Deletions cut 3 bases from V and 7 bases from J, with 13 bases between. The CDR3 has 14 amino acids. In germline, CDR1 is SGHDT, CDR2 YYEEEE. The CDR3 spells CASSSDWGGEKLFF. The CDR3 region has the DNA TGTGCCAGCAGCTCAGACTGGGGGGGTGAAAAACTGTTTTTT.

The chain joins TRBV2 to TRBJ2-7; no firm D call. Trimming took off 6 bases at V and 0 bases at J, with 12 bases between the two ends. The CDR3 spans 14 residues. CDR1 is SNHLY and CDR2 is FYNNEI in the germline V gene. The CDR3 bases are TGTGCCAGCAGCCCCCGGGTAGCCTCCTACGAGCAGTACTTC. This encodes CASSPRVASYEQYF.

Only a few counts were recorded for this clonotype. The CDR3 loop is CASSQLATNEKLFF. For the CDR3, the DNA is TGCGCCAGCAGCCAACTTGCAACTAATGAAAAACTGTTTTTT. This chain links TRBV4-1 with TRBJ1-4; D unresolved. The CDR3 totals 14 residues. The germline gives CDR1 MGHRA, CDR2 YSYEKL. V shed 2 bases and J shed 0 bases, with 4 bases lying between them.

For this clonotype: This may arise from a read error, as a much more abundant clone is one base away. The chain has TRBV10-2 and TRBJ1-5, with D hard to call. The CDR3 consists of 12 residues. Germline-derived CDR1 and CDR2 are WSHSY and SAAADI. CDR3 sequence (DNA): TGCGCCAGCAGTGGCGGGAATCAGCCCCAGCGTTTT. Amino acid sequence: CASSGGNQPQRF.

The table lists this clonotype with a few counts. A much larger clone lies one base from this, so it may be a read error. The gene calls are TRBV15 and TRBJ2-7; perhaps TRBD2 as D (7 bases). Trimming took off 8 bases at V and 5 bases at J, with 13 bases between the two ends. There are 12 residues in the CDR3. CDR1 is LNHNV and CDR2 is YYDKDF in the germline V gene (reference sequence). The CDR3 sequence is CATSYGGHEQYF. As DNA, the CDR3 is TGTGCCACCTCTTACGGGGGGCACGAGCAGTACTTC.

This clonotype was picked up a small number of times. The CDR3 DNA sequence: TGTGCCAGCAGTGCTAGACTAAACACTGAAGCTTTCTTT. Translating gives CASSARLNTEAFF. This chain uses TRBV25-1 with TRBJ1-1; no reliable D call. Trimming shortened V by 4 bases and J by 2 bases, and 8 bases separated the two germline ends. The CDR3 is 13 amino acids. Germline V gene lookup returns CDR1 MGHDK and CDR2 SYGVNS. The full variable domain, with the rest looked up from reference TRBV25-1 and TRBJ1-1, is EADIYQTPRYLVIGTGKKITLECSQTMGHDKMYWYQQDPGMELHLIHYSYGVNSTEKGDLSSESTVSRIRTEHFPLTLESARPSHTSQYLCASSARLNTEAFFGQGTRLTVV.

This clonotype is categorized as medium-sized. This sequence joins TRBV5-1 and TRBJ2-2; tentatively, D is TRBD1 (5 bases). The ends were cut back, 0 bases at V and 4 bases at J, with 13 bases in the middle. CDR1 SGHRS and CDR2 YFSETQ come from the germline V gene. This CDR3 spans 16 amino acids. The CDR3 DNA is TGCGCCAGCAGCTTGGTGGGGCAATACGTCACCGGGGAGCTGTTTTTT. Amino acids: CASSLVGQYVTGELFF.

This clonotype was seen only a few times. The CDR3, as DNA: TGTGCCAGCAGTGAAAGGGCGGGAGCAGATACGCAGTATTTT. It translates to CASSERAGADTQYF. This chain connects TRBV6-1 to TRBJ2-3; TRBD2 matches 7 bases. Germline assignment: CDR1 MNHNS and CDR2 SASEGT. There are 14 residues in the CDR3. V lost 2 bases and J lost 4; bases outside the gene matches: 3.

The chain couples TRBV24-1 to TRBJ2-6; D ambiguous. CDR3 length: 13 amino acids. Germline CDR1 and CDR2: KGHDR and SFDVKD. Trimming pared 9 bases from V and 2 bases from J, leaving 7 bases between. CDR3 coding DNA: TGTGCCACCTTGGAACCTGGGGCCAACGTCCTGACTTTC. Residues: CATLEPGANVLTF.

This clonotype is categorized as medium-sized. V and J are TRBV15 and TRBJ1-2; possible D gene TRBD1, 6 bases. CDR1 and CDR2 from the germline V gene are LNHNV and YYDKDF (reference sequence). The CDR3 is 12 residues long. Trimming removed 0 bases from V and 8 bases from J, with 7 bases in between. In DNA, the CDR3 is TGTGCCACCAGCAGAGATCAGGGGGGCTACACCTTC. Translating it yields CATSRDQGGYTF. The full variable domain, its missing parts supplied by reference TRBV15 and TRBJ1-2, is DAMVIQNPRYQVTQFGKPVTLSCSQTLNHNVMYWYQQKSSQAPKLLFHYYDKDFNNEADTPDNFQSRRPNTSFCFLDIRSPGLGDTAMYLCATSRDQGGYTFGSGTRLTVV.

This clonotype was picked up many times. V usage is TRBV10-3 and J usage is TRBJ1-2; TRBD1 matches 7 bases. J gave up 5 bases and V 8 bases, and 8 bases lay outside the gene matches. The CDR3 consists of 13 residues. CDR1 ENHRY and CDR2 SYGVKD come from the germline V gene. This CDR3 reads CAIAGQPPYGYTF. In nucleotides, the CDR3 is TGTGCCATCGCGGGACAGCCCCCTTATGGCTACACCTTC.

In its sample, this clonotype was seen many times. This sequence joins TRBV5-1 and TRBJ2-5; 9 nucleotides agree with TRBD2. Germline loops: CDR1 SGHRS, CDR2 YFSETQ. V shed 2 bases and J 2 bases; nucleotides not matched to a gene: 4. This CDR3 is 15 amino acids long. For the CDR3, the DNA is TGCGCCAGCAGCTTTAGCGGGGGACCGCAAGAGACCCAGTACTTC. Translating gives CASSFSGGPQETQYF.

This clonotype was counted at least ten times. This sequence joins TRBV20-1 and TRBJ2-4, with TRBD1 as a possible D gene (6 bases). Trimming took off 6 bases at V and 6 bases at J, with 18 bases between the two ends. There are 14 residues in the CDR3. CDR1 is DFQATT and CDR2 is SNEGSKA in the germline V gene (reference sequence). The CDR3 loop is CSAAKGVLGNIQYF. In DNA form, the CDR3 reads TGCAGTGCAGCCAAGGGGGTGCTCGGAAACATTCAGTACTTC.

The rearrangement joins TRBV11-2 to TRBJ1-2; no reliable D call. The CDR3 has 16 residues. The germline V and J ends were trimmed by 1 base and 0 bases, with 12 bases remaining between them. Looked up from germline, CDR1 is SGHAT and CDR2 is FQNNGV. DNA of the CDR3: TGTGCCAGCAGCTTAGTGGTTGGAGGTACTAACTATGGCTACACCTTC. It codes for CASSLVVGGTNYGYTF.

This clonotype was seen at least ten times. The chain links TRBV11-3 to TRBJ2-3, with D possibly being TRBD1 (5 bases). Germline V CDR1 and CDR2: SGHNT, YENEEA. V was cut by 4 bases and J by 7 bases, with 9 bases left in between. The CDR3 length is 12 residues. The CDR3 sequence is CASSSGINTQYF. In DNA, the CDR3 is TGTGCCAGCAGCTCAGGGATAAATACGCAGTATTTT.

The gene calls are TRBV6-2 or TRBV6-3 and TRBJ2-4; a weak D match, TRBD1 (6 bases). The CDR3 totals 14 residues. V was clipped by 6 bases and J by 10 bases, with 19 bases between them. CDR1 is MNHEY, CDR2 SVGEGT, per germline. CDR3 sequence (DNA): TGTGCCAGCAGCCCGTGGGGGCCAACTAAGATTCAGTACTTC. It codes for CASSPWGPTKIQYF.